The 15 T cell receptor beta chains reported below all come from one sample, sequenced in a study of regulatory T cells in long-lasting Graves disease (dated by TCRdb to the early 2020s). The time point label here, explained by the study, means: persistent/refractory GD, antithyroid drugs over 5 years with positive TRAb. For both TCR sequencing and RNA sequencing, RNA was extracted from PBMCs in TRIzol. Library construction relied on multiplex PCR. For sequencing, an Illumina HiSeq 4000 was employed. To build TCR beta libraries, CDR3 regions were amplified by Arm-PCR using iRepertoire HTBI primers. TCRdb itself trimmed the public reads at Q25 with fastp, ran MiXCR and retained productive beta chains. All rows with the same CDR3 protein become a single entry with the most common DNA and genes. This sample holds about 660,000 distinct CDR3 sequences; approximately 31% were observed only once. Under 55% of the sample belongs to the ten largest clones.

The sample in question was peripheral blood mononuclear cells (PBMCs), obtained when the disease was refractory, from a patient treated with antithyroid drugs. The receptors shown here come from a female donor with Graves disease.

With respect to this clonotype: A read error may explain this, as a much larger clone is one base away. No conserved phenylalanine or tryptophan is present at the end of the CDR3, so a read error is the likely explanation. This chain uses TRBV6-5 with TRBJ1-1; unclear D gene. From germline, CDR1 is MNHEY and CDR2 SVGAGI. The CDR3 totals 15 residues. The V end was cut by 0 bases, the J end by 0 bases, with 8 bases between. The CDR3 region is CASSYSGFMNTEAFL. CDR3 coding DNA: TGTGCCAGCAGTTACTCTGGCTTCATGAACACTGAAGCTTTCCTT.

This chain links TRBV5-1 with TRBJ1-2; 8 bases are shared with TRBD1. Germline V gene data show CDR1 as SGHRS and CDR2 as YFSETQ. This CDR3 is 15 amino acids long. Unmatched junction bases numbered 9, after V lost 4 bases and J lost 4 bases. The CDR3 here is CASSPNPGQGYGYTF. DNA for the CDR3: TGCGCCAGCAGCCCCAACCCTGGACAGGGCTATGGCTACACCTTC.

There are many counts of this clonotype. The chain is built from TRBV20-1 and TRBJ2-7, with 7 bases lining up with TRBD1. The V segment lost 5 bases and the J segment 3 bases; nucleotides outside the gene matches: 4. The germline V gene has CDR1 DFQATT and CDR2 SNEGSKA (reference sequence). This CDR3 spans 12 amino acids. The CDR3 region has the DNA TGCAGTGCTTCCGGGACAGTCTACGAGCAGTACTTC. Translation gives CSASGTVYEQYF.

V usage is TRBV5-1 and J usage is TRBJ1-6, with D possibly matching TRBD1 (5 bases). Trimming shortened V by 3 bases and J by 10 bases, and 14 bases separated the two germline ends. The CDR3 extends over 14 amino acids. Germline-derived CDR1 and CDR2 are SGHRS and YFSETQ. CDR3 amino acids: CASSSAQGGSPLHF. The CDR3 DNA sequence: TGCGCCAGCAGCTCGGCCCAGGGTGGGTCACCCCTCCACTTT.

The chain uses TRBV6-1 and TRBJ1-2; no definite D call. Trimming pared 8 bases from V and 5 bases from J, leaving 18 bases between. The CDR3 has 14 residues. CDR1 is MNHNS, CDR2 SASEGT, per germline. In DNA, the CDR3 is TGTGCCAGCGGAAGGGAGGCAGAAATATATGGCTACACCTTC. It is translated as CASGREAEIYGYTF.

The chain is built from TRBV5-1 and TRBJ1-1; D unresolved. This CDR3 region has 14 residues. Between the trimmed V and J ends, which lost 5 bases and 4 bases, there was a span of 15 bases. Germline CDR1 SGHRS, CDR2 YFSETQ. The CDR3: CASRVVGFGTEAFF. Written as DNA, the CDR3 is TGCGCCAGCAGGGTGGTGGGGTTTGGCACTGAAGCTTTCTTT.

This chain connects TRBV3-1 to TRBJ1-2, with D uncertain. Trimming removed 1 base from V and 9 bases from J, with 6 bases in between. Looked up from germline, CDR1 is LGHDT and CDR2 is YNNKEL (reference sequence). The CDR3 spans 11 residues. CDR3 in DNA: TGTGCCAGCAGCCAAGGCCACAGCTACACCTTC. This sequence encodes CASSQGHSYTF.

For the CDR3, the DNA is TGCGCCAGCAGCTTGATTACCCAAGGAAACACTGAAGCTTTCTTT. Its translation is CASSLITQGNTEAFF. V usage is TRBV5-1 and J usage is TRBJ1-1; unclear D gene. The V end lost 1 base, the J end lost 2 bases, and 12 bases lay between the germline ends. Germline V gene sequence: CDR1 SGHRS, CDR2 YFSETQ. The CDR3 has 15 residues.

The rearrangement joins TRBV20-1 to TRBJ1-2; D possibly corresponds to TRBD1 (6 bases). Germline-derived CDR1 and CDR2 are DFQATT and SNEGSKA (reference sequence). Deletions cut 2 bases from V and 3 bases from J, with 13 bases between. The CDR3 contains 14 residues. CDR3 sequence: CSARPTGQYYGYTF. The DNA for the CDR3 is TGCAGTGCTAGACCTACCGGACAGTACTATGGCTACACCTTC.

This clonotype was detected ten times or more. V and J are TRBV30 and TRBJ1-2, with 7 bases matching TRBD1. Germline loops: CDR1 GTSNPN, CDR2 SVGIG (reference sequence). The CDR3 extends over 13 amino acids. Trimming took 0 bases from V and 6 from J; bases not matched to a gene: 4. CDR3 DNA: TGTGCCTGGAGTGTAGGGCAGGGGGATGGCTACACCTTC. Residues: CAWSVGQGDGYTF.

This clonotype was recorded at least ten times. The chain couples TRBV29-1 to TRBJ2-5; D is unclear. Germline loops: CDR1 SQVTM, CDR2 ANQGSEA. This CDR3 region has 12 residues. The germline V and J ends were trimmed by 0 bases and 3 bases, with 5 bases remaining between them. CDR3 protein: CSVEDHKETQYF. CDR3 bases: TGCAGCGTTGAAGATCACAAAGAGACCCAGTACTTC.

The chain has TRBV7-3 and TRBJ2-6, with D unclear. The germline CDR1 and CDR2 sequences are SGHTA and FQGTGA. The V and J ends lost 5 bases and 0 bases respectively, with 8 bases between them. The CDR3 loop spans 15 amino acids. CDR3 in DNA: TGTGCCAGCAGCCGGACGTCCTCTGGGGCCAACGTCCTGACTTTC. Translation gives CASSRTSSGANVLTF.

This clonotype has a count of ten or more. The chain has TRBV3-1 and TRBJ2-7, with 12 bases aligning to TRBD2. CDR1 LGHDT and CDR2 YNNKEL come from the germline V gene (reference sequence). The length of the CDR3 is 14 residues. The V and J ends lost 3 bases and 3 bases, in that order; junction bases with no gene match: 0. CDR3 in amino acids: CASSQGLAGYEQYF. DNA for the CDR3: TGTGCCAGCAGCCAGGGACTAGCGGGCTACGAGCAGTACTTC.

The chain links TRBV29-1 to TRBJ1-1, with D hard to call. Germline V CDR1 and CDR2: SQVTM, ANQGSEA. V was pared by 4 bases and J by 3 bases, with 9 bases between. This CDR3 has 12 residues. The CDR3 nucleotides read TGCAGCGTTGTCCCGAGAGACACTGAAGCTTTCTTT. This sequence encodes CSVVPRDTEAFF.

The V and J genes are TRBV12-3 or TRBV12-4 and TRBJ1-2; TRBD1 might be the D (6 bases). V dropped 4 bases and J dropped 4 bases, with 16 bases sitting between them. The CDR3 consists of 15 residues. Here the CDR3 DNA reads TGTGCCAGCAGTTCCCCCGACAGGCCATCCTATGGCTACACCTTC. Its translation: CASSSPDRPSYGYTF.